One sample yielded the 21 T cell receptor beta chains listed below, sequenced in a study of blood T cell repertoires in COVID-19. Profiled with immunoSEQ multiplex PCR; TCRdb holds only in-frame clones, not every one. This sample has 130,000 to 150,000 clones, with approximately 83% found just once. The specimen was peripheral blood. The receptors originated from an older woman with COVID-19, enrolled during active disease.

This chain connects TRBV10-3 to TRBJ1-1, with D unresolved. In germline, CDR1 is ENHRY, CDR2 SYGVKD. The CDR3 length is 14 residues. Trimming removed 6 bases from V and 4 bases from J, with 15 bases in between. The CDR3 DNA reads as TGTGCCATCAGAATATCTCTTGAGGGCACTGAAGCTTTCTTT. Translated, it gives CAIRISLEGTEAFF.

The V call is TRBV9, the J call TRBJ2-7; perhaps TRBD2 as D (6 bases). The V gene's germline CDR1 is SGDLS and CDR2 YYNGEE. Trimming pared 3 bases from V and 4 bases from J, leaving 17 bases between. The CDR3 is 15 residues long. The CDR3 nucleotides are TGTGCCAGCAGCGCCGGTCATGGGGGGTGTTACGAGCAGTACTTC. Translated: CASSAGHGGCYEQYF.

V usage is TRBV7-6 and J usage is TRBJ2-7; tentatively, D is TRBD2 (7 bases). CDR3 length: 16 residues. Germline CDR1 SGHVS, CDR2 FNYEAQ. V was shortened by 1 base and J by 5 bases, with 18 bases between the two germline ends. The CDR3 here is CASSLEAWGGLNEQYF. The CDR3 region has the DNA TGTGCCAGCAGCTTAGAGGCGTGGGGGGGGCTAAACGAGCAGTACTTC.

V gene TRBV18 combines with J gene TRBJ2-3; D possibly corresponds to TRBD2 (6 bases). Trimming shortened V by 6 bases and J by 2 bases, and 15 bases separated the two germline ends. The CDR3 is 15 residues long. Germline-derived CDR1 and CDR2 are KGHSH and LQKENI. For the CDR3, the DNA is TGTGCCAGCTCCCTCGGTAGCGGCTTCACAGATACGCAGTATTTT. Translating gives CASSLGSGFTDTQYF.

The V and J genes are TRBV28 and TRBJ1-2; tentatively, D is TRBD1 (6 bases). The CDR3 length is 11 residues. V was cut by 10 bases and J by 8 bases, with 14 bases left in between. The germline V gene has CDR1 MDHEN and CDR2 SYDVKM. CDR3 amino acids: CATGDLKGYTF. For the CDR3, the DNA is TGTGCCACAGGGGACCTTAAGGGCTACACCTTC.

This clone was detected only a few times. The genes are TRBV30 and TRBJ2-7, with 7 bases aligning to TRBD1. Germline-derived CDR1 and CDR2 are GTSNPN and SVGIG (reference sequence). V lost 5 bases, J lost 3 bases, and 13 bases stayed unmatched. The CDR3 is made up of 15 amino acids. CDR3 in DNA: TGTGCCTGGCAGGAAACCGGGACAGTTTACTACGAGCAGTACTTC. Amino acid sequence: CAWQETGTVYYEQYF. Full variable domain (remainder filled in from reference TRBV30 and TRBJ2-7): SQTIHQWPATLVQPVGSPLSLECTVEGTSNPNLYWYRQAAGRGLQLLFYSVGIGQISSEVPQNLSASRPQDRQFILSSKKLLLSDSGFYLCAWQETGTVYYEQYFGPGTRLTVT.

V usage is TRBV18 and J usage is TRBJ1-2, with 10 bases lining up with TRBD1. Germline V gene data show CDR1 as KGHSH and CDR2 as LQKENI. V shed 1 base, J shed 7 bases, and the junction held 9 bases outside the gene matches. This CDR3 is 16 amino acids long. The CDR3 reads CASSPLSPGQGFGYTF. The CDR3 DNA is TGTGCCAGCTCACCACTCTCTCCGGGACAGGGGTTTGGCTACACCTTC.

The chain is built from TRBV11-2 and TRBJ1-2; D not resolved. V was cut by 1 base and J by 0 bases, with 12 bases left in between. The CDR3 is 16 residues long. In germline, CDR1 is SGHAT, CDR2 FQNNGV. The CDR3 DNA reads as TGTGCCAGCAGCTTAGTCGGGTCAGAAGCTAACTATGGCTACACCTTC. Its protein is CASSLVGSEANYGYTF.

The chain is built from TRBV27 and TRBJ2-3, with a weak D call TRBD1 (5 bases). This CDR3 is 15 amino acids long. V lost 0 bases to trimming and J lost 1 base, with 8 bases between them. Per germline, CDR1 MNHEY and CDR2 SMNVEV (reference sequence). The CDR3 is CASSLSGRGTDTQYF. The CDR3 region has the DNA TGTGCCAGCAGTTTATCCGGCAGGGGCACAGATACGCAGTATTTT.

The chain has TRBV6-5 and TRBJ2-4; TRBD1 might be the D (6 bases). V was cut by 5 bases and J by 6 bases, with 17 bases left in between. CDR3 length: 15 amino acids. Per the germline V gene, CDR1 is MNHEY and CDR2 is SVGAGI. Here the CDR3 DNA reads TGTGCCAGCAGTCAACGGATAGGGACACTAAACATTCAGTACTTC. Amino acid sequence: CASSQRIGTLNIQYF.

The V gene is TRBV5-1, the J gene TRBJ2-5; 13 positions match TRBD2. Per germline, CDR1 SGHRS and CDR2 YFSETQ. There are 16 residues in the CDR3. V trimming: 0 bases; J trimming: 3 bases; junction bases outside the gene matches: 2. The CDR3 sequence is CASSLDTSGGEETQYF. CDR3 DNA sequence: TGCGCCAGCAGCTTGGATACTAGCGGGGGGGAAGAGACCCAGTACTTC.

The chain joins TRBV3-1 (or the pseudogene TRBV3-2) to TRBJ2-1, with 13 bases lining up with TRBD2. Germline loops: CDR1 LGHDT, CDR2 YNNKEL (reference sequence). V lost 4 bases and J lost 8; bases outside the gene matches: 8. The length of the CDR3 is 16 residues. The CDR3 DNA reads as TGTGCCAGCAGCCCCAGCACTAGCGGGGGGGCCGATGAGCAGTTCTTC. Encoded protein: CASSPSTSGGADEQFF.

The rearrangement joins TRBV7-9 to TRBJ1-1; 9 bases line up with TRBD1. The V gene's germline CDR1 is SEHNR and CDR2 FQNEAQ (reference sequence). The CDR3 runs 17 residues. V shed 2 bases, J shed 4 bases, and the junction held 11 bases outside the gene matches. The CDR3 DNA is TGTGCCAGCAGCTTATCCGGGACAGGGATGGGGTTCACTGAAGCTTTCTTT. Translated, it gives CASSLSGTGMGFTEAFF.

The chain recombines TRBV13 with TRBJ1-2; 8 bases are shared with TRBD1. J lost 6 bases, V lost 6 bases, and 9 bases had no gene match. The CDR3 runs to 14 residues. The germline V gene has CDR1 PRHDT and CDR2 FYEKMQ (reference sequence). The DNA of the CDR3 is TGTGCCAGCAGTTTCGGACAGGGACCTAATGGCTACACCTTC. Its translation: CASSFGQGPNGYTF.

The V call is TRBV15, the J call TRBJ2-3, with D possibly being TRBD2 (6 bases). Germline CDR1 reads LNHNV; CDR2 reads YYDKDF (reference sequence). Trimming left V 0 bases short and J 6 bases short, with 13 bases between. The CDR3 loop spans 15 amino acids. CDR3 protein: CATSREMSGWDTQYF. CDR3 coding DNA: TGTGCCACCAGCAGAGAAATGAGCGGGTGGGATACGCAGTATTTT.

This chain uses TRBV4-1 with TRBJ2-1; the D gene is possibly TRBD2 (6 bases). Germline V CDR1 and CDR2: MGHRA, YSYEKL. The CDR3 runs to 12 residues. V was shortened by 4 bases and J by 10 bases, with 11 bases between the two germline ends. As DNA, the CDR3 is TGCGCCAGCAGCCCCCCGGGACTGGAGCAGTTCTTC. This translates into CASSPPGLEQFF.

This sequence joins TRBV7-2 and TRBJ2-7; 8 bases agree with TRBD2. CDR1 SGHTA and CDR2 FQGNSA come from the germline V gene. Unmatched junction bases numbered 10, after V lost 10 bases and J lost 5 bases. The CDR3 consists of 13 residues. CDR3 loop: CATRPGGLDEQYF. The DNA for the CDR3 is TGTGCCACCCGCCCGGGGGGGCTCGACGAGCAGTACTTC.

V gene TRBV5-4 combines with J gene TRBJ1-2, with TRBD1 as a possible D gene (6 bases). Trimming pared 0 bases from V and 0 bases from J, leaving 9 bases between. Germline CDR1 and CDR2: SGHNT and YYREEE (reference sequence). This CDR3 has 15 amino acids. CDR3 residues: CASSLEQGANYGYTF. In DNA form, the CDR3 reads TGTGCCAGCAGCTTGGAACAGGGCGCTAACTATGGCTACACCTTC.

This rearrangement joins TRBV28 to TRBJ1-6; 8 nucleotides align to TRBD1. The CDR3 contains 15 residues. The V and J ends lost 3 bases and 6 bases, in that order; junction bases with no gene match: 4. CDR1 and CDR2 (germline): MDHEN, SYDVKM. CDR3 in DNA: TGTGCCAGCAGTTTTGGGACAGGCCTTAATTCACCCCTCCACTTT. Protein product: CASSFGTGLNSPLHF.

The V and J genes are TRBV3-1 (or the pseudogene TRBV3-2) and TRBJ2-2; TRBD2 agrees at 11 bases. J lost 7 bases, V lost 1 base, and 5 bases had no gene match. This CDR3 is built from 16 residues. Germline loops: CDR1 LGHDT, CDR2 YNNKEL (reference sequence). The CDR3 DNA sequence: TGTGCCAGCAGCCAAGTCACTAGCGGGGGCGGCGGGGAGCTGTTTTTT. This codes for CASSQVTSGGGGELFF.

The chain links TRBV21-1 to TRBJ1-5; TRBD1, the D gene given by the table, was not confirmed from the DNA. TRBV21-1 is an annotated pseudogene. The CDR3 has 16 residues. The CDR3 region is CANQRGQQYSNQPQHF. The CDR3 region has the DNA TGTGCCAACCAAAGGGGACAACAATATAGCAATCAGCCCCAGCATTTT.